What follows are 23 T cell receptor beta chains derived from one specimen sequenced in a study of T-cell memory formation after mild COVID-19. In TCRdb, the 5' RACE reads were re-called with MiXCR into one record per CDR3 protein. The sample lists roughly 280,000 distinct CDR3 sequences, roughly 8% occurring once. Sequenced sample: PBMCs or a T cell subset sorted from them (not recorded which). The receptor source for this set is a man aged 18 to 30 who had mild COVID-19 (a few samples of this study predate the infection). Cell type and time point are not known.

There are a few counts of this clonotype. The V call is TRBV4-3, the J call TRBJ2-7, with no clear D. The CDR3 has 14 amino acids. V was shortened by 0 bases and J by 2 bases, with 8 bases between the two germline ends. Germline CDR1 and CDR2: LGHNA and YSLEER. The CDR3, as DNA: TGCGCCAGCAGCCAAGATATAGGGCCCTACGAGCAGTACGTC. It specifies CASSQDIGPYEQYV.

The V gene is TRBV6-2 or TRBV6-3, the J gene TRBJ1-2; no reliable D call. The germline CDR1 and CDR2 sequences are MNHEY and SVGEGT. The length of the CDR3 is 15 residues. Deletions cut 6 bases from V and 4 bases from J, with 18 bases between. CDR3 nucleotides: TGTGCCAGCAGCCCAGGTCTGGCCTTAGGCTATGGCTACACCTTC. This encodes CASSPGLALGYGYTF.

This clonotype turned up a few times. The chain combines TRBV15 with TRBJ1-3, with D possibly matching TRBD1 (5 bases). Germline V lookup: CDR1 LNHNV, CDR2 YYDKDF (reference sequence). CDR3 length: 16 amino acids. The V end was cut by 1 base, the J end by 0 bases, with 10 bases between. The CDR3 here is CATSRGGASSGNTIYF. The CDR3 nucleotides read TGTGCCACCAGCAGAGGAGGGGCGAGCTCTGGAAACACCATATATTTT.

This chain links TRBV7-6 with TRBJ2-2, with D perhaps being TRBD1 or TRBD2 (6 bases each). Trimming left V 1 base short and J 5 bases short, with 20 bases between. This CDR3 region has 18 residues. Germline V gene lookup returns CDR1 SGHVS and CDR2 FNYEAQ. CDR3 DNA: TGTGCCAGCAGCTTAGGTGTGGGGGGCAAAAAAAATACCGGGGAGCTGTTTTTT. This encodes CASSLGVGGKKNTGELFF.

Only a few counts were recorded for this clonotype. CDR3 protein: CASSPGPGSPDTQYF. The CDR3 coding sequence is TGCGCCAGCAGCCCGGGACCCGGGAGTCCAGATACGCAGTATTTT. This sequence joins TRBV5-1 and TRBJ2-3; possibly TRBD2 for D (6 bases). There are 15 residues in the CDR3. Between the trimmed V and J ends, which lost 4 bases and 4 bases, there was a span of 16 bases. Germline values: CDR1 SGHRS, CDR2 YFSETQ.

This sequence joins TRBV4-3 and TRBJ2-6; D is uncertain. V gave up 8 bases and J gave up 0 bases, with 11 bases separating them. This CDR3 comprises 15 residues. Germline CDR1 reads LGHNA; CDR2 reads YSLEER. CDR3 DNA sequence: TGCGCCAGCGGACCACAGAGCTCTGGGGCCAACGTCCTGACTTTC. Translation: CASGPQSSGANVLTF.

The J gene is TRBJ2-5, the V gene TRBV28, with 10 bases identical to TRBD2. Germline-derived CDR1 and CDR2 are MDHEN and SYDVKM. The J segment lost 1 base and the V segment lost 7 bases, leaving 9 bases of the junction unmatched. CDR3 length equals 16 residues. This chain's CDR3 is CASTLALAGAQETQYF. The DNA for the CDR3 is TGTGCCAGCACCCTCGCCCTAGCGGGGGCCCAAGAGACCCAGTACTTC. Full variable domain (rest looked up from reference TRBV28 and TRBJ2-5): DVKVTQSSRYLVKRTGEKVFLECVQDMDHENMFWYRQDPGLGLRLIYFSYDVKMKEKGDIPEGYSVSREKKERFSLILESASTNQTSMYLCASTLALAGAQETQYFGPGTRLLVL.

This clonotype was recorded at least ten times. The rearrangement uses TRBV18 and TRBJ1-6; D gene uncertain. V gave up 6 bases and J gave up 7 bases, with 13 bases separating them. Per germline, CDR1 KGHSH and CDR2 LQKENI. This CDR3 region has 14 residues. This chain's CDR3 is CASSSASTNSPLHF. The DNA of the CDR3 is TGTGCCAGCTCGAGTGCGTCTACCAATTCACCCCTCCACTTT. Combining the CDR3 with reference TRBV18 and TRBJ1-6 gives the whole variable domain NAGVMQNPRHLVRRRGQEARLRCSPMKGHSHVYWYRQLPEEGLKFMVYLQKENIIDESGMPKERFSAEFPKEGPSILRIQQVVRGDSAAYFCASSSASTNSPLHFGNGTRLTVT.

This clonotype was counted at least ten times. This sequence joins TRBV12-3 or TRBV12-4 and TRBJ2-7; 9 bases agree with TRBD1. The CDR3 runs 16 residues. V lost 3 bases to trimming and J lost 3 bases; unmatched junction nucleotides: 9. CDR3 in DNA: TGTGCCAGCAGTTTTTCCCGGGACAGGGCCCTCTACGAGCAGTACTTC. It encodes CASSFSRDRALYEQYF.

The chain joins TRBV29-1 to TRBJ1-2, with 11 bases matching TRBD1. V shed 7 bases, J shed 6 bases, and the junction held 4 bases outside the gene matches. CDR3 length equals 12 residues. Looked up from germline, CDR1 is SQVTM and CDR2 is ANQGSEA. CDR3 sequence: CSGGQGADGYTF. The DNA of the CDR3 is TGCAGCGGCGGACAGGGGGCGGATGGCTACACCTTC.

This clonotype appeared a few times. The chain carries TRBV10-3 and TRBJ2-3; D uncertain. Deletions cut 4 bases from V and 2 bases from J, with 7 bases between. The length of the CDR3 is 13 residues. The V gene's germline CDR1 is ENHRY and CDR2 SYGVKD. CDR3 amino acids: CAISGTSTDTQYF. The CDR3 coding sequence is TGTGCCATCAGTGGGACCTCCACAGATACGCAGTATTTT.

This rearrangement joins TRBV7-2 to TRBJ2-3, with no clear D. Trimming stripped 2 bases from V and 5 bases from J, with 8 bases between. The germline V gene has CDR1 SGHTA and CDR2 FQGNSA. The CDR3 has 13 amino acids. The CDR3: CASSLYWGDTQYF. CDR3 in DNA: TGTGCCAGCAGCTTATACTGGGGAGATACGCAGTATTTT.

A few counts support this clonotype. The chain carries TRBV20-1 and TRBJ1-2; D remains ambiguous. Germline loops: CDR1 DFQATT, CDR2 SNEGSKA (reference sequence). The CDR3 extends over 12 amino acids. V was pared by 2 bases and J by 6 bases, with 10 bases between. DNA of the CDR3: TGCAGTGCTAGAACAGAGGGAGATGGCTACACCTTC. Its translation: CSARTEGDGYTF.

This clonotype was seen ten or more times. This rearrangement joins TRBV4-1 to TRBJ2-1; D unresolved. Deletions cut 1 base from V and 12 bases from J, with 13 bases between. Germline assignment: CDR1 MGHRA and CDR2 YSYEKL. CDR3 length: 13 amino acids. CDR3: CASSQVAHWRQFF. CDR3 DNA: TGCGCCAGCAGCCAAGTAGCCCACTGGAGGCAGTTCTTC.

This clonotype has a count of ten or more. One base away lies a much larger clone, so this may be a sequencing read error. The genes are TRBV4-3 and TRBJ1-1; D call uncertain. The CDR3 covers 13 residues. Looked up from germline, CDR1 is LGHNA and CDR2 is YSLEER. The V and J ends lost 0 bases and 0 bases respectively, with 2 bases between them. This CDR3 is CASSQDLNTEAFF. The CDR3 DNA is TGCGCCAGCAGCCAAGATCTGAACACTGAAGCTTTCTTT.

This clonotype was seen ten or more times. The chain has TRBV6-2 or TRBV6-3 and TRBJ2-1; TRBD1 might be the D (7 bases). The V and J ends lost 6 bases and 4 bases respectively, with 16 bases between them. The CDR3 consists of 15 residues. Germline V CDR1 and CDR2: MNHEY, SVGEGT. Here the CDR3 DNA reads TGTGCCAGCAGCCGTGCGGGACAGACTTACAATGAGCAGTTCTTC. This codes for CASSRAGQTYNEQFF.

Written as DNA, the CDR3 is TGTGCCAGTAGTATTGTAGGGGGGGCCACTGAAGCTTTCTTT. This translates into CASSIVGGATEAFF. The rearrangement links TRBV19 to TRBJ1-1, with a weak D call TRBD1 (6 bases). The germline CDR1 and CDR2 sequences are LNHDA and SQIVND (reference sequence). There are 14 residues in the CDR3. V lost 3 bases and J lost 4, with 12 bases in between.

This clonotype was seen many times. The junction departs from the called germline gene at one end, perhaps through a read error. J is TRBJ2-5 and V is TRBV7-7, with 8 bases matching TRBD1. The CDR3 is 14 amino acids. CDR1 SSHAT and CDR2 FNYEAQ come from the germline V gene (reference sequence). The CDR3 DNA reads as TGTGCTAGCAGCCCCCGACAGGGGCAAGAGACCCAGTACTTC. Translating gives CASSPRQGQETQYF.

This clonotype was recorded a few times. This sequence joins TRBV7-2 and TRBJ2-7; 11 nucleotides agree with TRBD1. The J segment lost 3 bases and the V segment lost 4 bases, leaving 5 bases of the junction unmatched. Germline lookup yields CDR1 SGHTA and CDR2 FQGNSA. This CDR3 is built from 15 residues. The DNA for the CDR3 is TGTGCCAGCAGCTCCGGGACAGGGGGGTTCTACGAGCAGTACTTC. Its translation: CASSSGTGGFYEQYF.

This clonotype has a handful of counts. J is TRBJ2-1 and V is TRBV18; 7 positions agree with TRBD2. The CDR3 is made up of 17 amino acids. Germline CDR1 KGHSH, CDR2 LQKENI. Unmatched junction bases numbered 9, after V lost 4 bases and J lost 0 bases. The CDR3 region has the DNA TGTGCCAGCTCACATCGAGCGGGGACTGACTCCTACAATGAGCAGTTCTTC. Its protein product is CASSHRAGTDSYNEQFF.

In nucleotides, the CDR3 is TGCAGTGCTAGTGGAGGGAATGAGCAGTTCTTC. This encodes CSASGGNEQFF. The V call is TRBV20-1, the J call TRBJ2-1; maybe TRBD2 (6 bases). Germline V lookup: CDR1 DFQATT, CDR2 SNEGSKA (reference sequence). The CDR3 is made up of 11 amino acids. The V gene lost 3 bases and the J gene lost 7 bases, with 7 bases spanning the gap.

This clonotype showed up many times. The chain employs TRBV7-3 and TRBJ2-3; D uncertain. V was trimmed by 5 bases and J by 4 bases, leaving 7 bases between them. This CDR3 is 12 amino acids long. The germline V gene encodes CDR1 SGHTA and CDR2 FQGTGA. The CDR3 bases are TGTGCCAGCAGCAGAGATGCAGATACGCAGTATTTT. Its translation is CASSRDADTQYF.

This clonotype was seen a few times. The chain has TRBV2 and TRBJ2-5; D is possibly TRBD1 (6 bases). Trimming took 7 bases from V and 2 from J, leaving 14 bases between them. From germline, CDR1 is SNHLY and CDR2 FYNNEI. CDR3 size: 14 residues. CDR3: CASIKDRLQETQYF. CDR3 DNA sequence: TGTGCCAGCATAAAGGACAGACTGCAAGAGACCCAGTACTTC. The entire variable domain, with the rest obtained from reference TRBV2 and TRBJ2-5, is as follows: EPEVTQTPSHQVTQMGQEVILRCVPISNHLYFYWYRQILGQKVEFLVSFYNNEISEKSEIFDDQFSVERPDGSNFTLKIRSTKLEDSAMYFCASIKDRLQETQYFGPGTRLLVL.